The rows below give T cell receptor beta chains drawn from one sample of a study of tumor and adjacent non-tumor tissue in lung cancer. TCRdb processed the multiplex PCR reads anew with MiXCR; each CDR3 protein has one entry. Seen here are some 74,000 distinct CDR3 sequences, just under 75% observed once, and the top ten hold approximately 9.5%. The sample taken for sequencing was lung tumor tissue. Source of these receptors: a woman between 40 and 50 years old with non-small cell lung cancer. CDR3s leave out the opening cysteine and the closing phenylalanine or tryptophan. D genes are given only for firm matches.

j_gene: TRBJ2-3; d_gene: .; v_gene: TRBV20-1; CDR3aa: SASMGVLGDTQY
j_gene: TRBJ1-5; d_gene: .; v_gene: TRBV12-3/TRBV12-4; CDR3aa: ASSFGQVNQPQH
j_gene: TRBJ2-7; d_gene: TRBD1; v_gene: TRBV20-1; CDR3aa: SAREFRGTALAYEQY
j_gene: TRBJ1-3; d_gene: .; v_gene: TRBV6-6; CDR3aa: ASSAHEESTVY
j_gene: TRBJ2-2; d_gene: .; v_gene: TRBV6-2/TRBV6-3; CDR3aa: ASADNGNTGELF
j_gene: TRBJ2-1; d_gene: .; v_gene: TRBV29-1; CDR3aa: SVTIDFSYNEQF
j_gene: TRBJ1-5; d_gene: .; v_gene: TRBV30; CDR3aa: AGRGEASNQPQH
j_gene: TRBJ1-1; d_gene: TRBD1; v_gene: TRBV19; CDR3aa: TNTLTGVTEAF
j_gene: TRBJ2-2; d_gene: .; v_gene: TRBV10-1; CDR3aa: ASRSTRSGTGDLF
j_gene: TRBJ2-1; d_gene: TRBD1; v_gene: TRBV4-1; CDR3aa: ACSQDRCGTGVDEQF
j_gene: TRBJ2-5; d_gene: .; v_gene: TRBV11-2; CDR3aa: ATTRGTQETQY
j_gene: TRBJ2-5; d_gene: TRBD2; v_gene: TRBV30; CDR3aa: AWSLSGRARETQY
j_gene: TRBJ2-3; d_gene: .; v_gene: TRBV20-1; CDR3aa: SASFSNGRIGSTDTQY
j_gene: TRBJ2-7; d_gene: .; v_gene: TRBV6-1; CDR3aa: ASSEGEGTSCEQY
j_gene: TRBJ2-1; d_gene: .; v_gene: TRBV18; CDR3aa: ASSPRDKGEQF
j_gene: TRBJ2-7; d_gene: TRBD1; v_gene: TRBV20-1; CDR3aa: SARPGTGYEQY
j_gene: TRBJ1-1; d_gene: .; v_gene: TRBV6-5; CDR3aa: GSSSRGDAGRGTEAF
j_gene: TRBJ2-1; d_gene: TRBD2; v_gene: TRBV24-1; CDR3aa: ATSDEGLFYNEQF
j_gene: TRBJ2-1; d_gene: .; v_gene: TRBV11-2; CDR3aa: ASSLAQTGSYNEQF
j_gene: TRBJ1-1; d_gene: .; v_gene: TRBV10-2; CDR3aa: ASNGPVNTEAF
j_gene: TRBJ2-1; d_gene: .; v_gene: TRBV5-6; CDR3aa: ACSHRRGEQF
j_gene: TRBJ2-6; d_gene: .; v_gene: TRBV6-1; CDR3aa: ASSEDKGISGASVLT
j_gene: .; d_gene: .; v_gene: TRBV5-1; CDR3aa: ASSWGLGSNQPQY
j_gene: TRBJ2-5; d_gene: .; v_gene: TRBV29-1; CDR3aa: SAEGVGATQC